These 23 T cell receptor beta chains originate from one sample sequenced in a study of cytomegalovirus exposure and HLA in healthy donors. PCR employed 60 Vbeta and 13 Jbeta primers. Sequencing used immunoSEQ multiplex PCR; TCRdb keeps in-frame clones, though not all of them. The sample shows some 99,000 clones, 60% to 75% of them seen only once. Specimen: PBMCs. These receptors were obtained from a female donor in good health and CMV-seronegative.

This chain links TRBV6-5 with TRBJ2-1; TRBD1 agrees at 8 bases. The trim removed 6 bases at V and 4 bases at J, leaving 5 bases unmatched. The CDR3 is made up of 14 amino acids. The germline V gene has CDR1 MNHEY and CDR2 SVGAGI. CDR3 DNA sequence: TGTGCCAGCAGCTCTGACAGGGGATACAATGAGCAGTTCTTC. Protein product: CASSSDRGYNEQFF.

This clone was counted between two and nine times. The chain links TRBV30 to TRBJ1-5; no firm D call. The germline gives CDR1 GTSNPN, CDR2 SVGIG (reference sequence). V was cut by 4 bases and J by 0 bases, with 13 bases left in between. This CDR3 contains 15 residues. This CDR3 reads CAWNLDDYSNQPQHF. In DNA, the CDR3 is TGTGCCTGGAACCTGGACGACTATAGCAATCAGCCCCAGCATTTT.

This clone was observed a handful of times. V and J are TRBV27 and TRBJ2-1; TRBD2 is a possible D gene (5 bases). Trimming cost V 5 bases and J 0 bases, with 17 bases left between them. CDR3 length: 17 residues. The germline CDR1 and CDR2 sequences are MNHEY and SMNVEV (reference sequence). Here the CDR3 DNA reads TGTGCCAGCAGTCGCCGGACTGGCTCGATCTCCTACAATGAGCAGTTCTTC. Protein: CASSRRTGSISYNEQFF.

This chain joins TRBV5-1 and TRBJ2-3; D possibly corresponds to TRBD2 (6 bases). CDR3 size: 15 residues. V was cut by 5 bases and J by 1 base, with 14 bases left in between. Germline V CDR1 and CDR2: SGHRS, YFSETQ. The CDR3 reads CASRGLGTRTDTQYF. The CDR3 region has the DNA TGCGCCAGCAGGGGACTGGGCACCCGCACAGATACGCAGTATTTT.

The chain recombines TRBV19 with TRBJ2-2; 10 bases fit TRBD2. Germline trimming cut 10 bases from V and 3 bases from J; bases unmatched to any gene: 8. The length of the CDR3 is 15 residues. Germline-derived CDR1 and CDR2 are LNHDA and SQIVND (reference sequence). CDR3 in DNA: TGTGCCACCGAAACTAGCGGGGCTTACACCGGGGAGCTGTTTTTT. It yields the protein CATETSGAYTGELFF.

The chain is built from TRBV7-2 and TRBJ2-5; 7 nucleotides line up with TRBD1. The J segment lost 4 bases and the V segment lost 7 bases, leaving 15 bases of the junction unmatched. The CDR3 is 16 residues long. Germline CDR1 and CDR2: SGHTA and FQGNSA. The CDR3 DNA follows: TGTGCCAGCAAAAGCCAGACAGGGACCCCGGGAGAGACCCAGTACTTC. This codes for CASKSQTGTPGETQYF. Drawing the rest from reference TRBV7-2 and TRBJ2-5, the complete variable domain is GAGVSQSPSNKVTEKGKDVELRCDPISGHTALYWYRQSLGQGLEFLIYFQGNSAPDKSGLPSDRFSAERTGGSVSTLTIQRTQQEDSAVYLCASKSQTGTPGETQYFGPGTRLLVL.

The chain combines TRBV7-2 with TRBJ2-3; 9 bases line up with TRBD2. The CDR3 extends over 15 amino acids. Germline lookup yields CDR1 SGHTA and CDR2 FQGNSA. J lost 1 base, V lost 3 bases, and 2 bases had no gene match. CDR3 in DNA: TGTGCCAGCAGCTTCGTAGCGGGAGGCACAGATACGCAGTATTTT. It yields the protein CASSFVAGGTDTQYF.

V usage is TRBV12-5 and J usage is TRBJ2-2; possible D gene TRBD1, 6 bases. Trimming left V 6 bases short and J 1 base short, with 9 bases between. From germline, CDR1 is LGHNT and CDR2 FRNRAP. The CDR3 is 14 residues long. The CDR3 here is CASGRQVNTGELFF. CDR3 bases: TGTGCTAGTGGCAGACAGGTGAACACCGGGGAGCTGTTTTTT.

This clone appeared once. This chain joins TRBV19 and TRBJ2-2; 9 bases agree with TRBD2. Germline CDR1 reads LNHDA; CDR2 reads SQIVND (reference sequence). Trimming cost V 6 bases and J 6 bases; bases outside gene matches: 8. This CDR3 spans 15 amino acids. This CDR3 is CASRAGGPIAGELFF. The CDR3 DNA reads TGTGCCAGTAGGGCGGGAGGGCCGATCGCCGGGGAGCTGTTTTTT.

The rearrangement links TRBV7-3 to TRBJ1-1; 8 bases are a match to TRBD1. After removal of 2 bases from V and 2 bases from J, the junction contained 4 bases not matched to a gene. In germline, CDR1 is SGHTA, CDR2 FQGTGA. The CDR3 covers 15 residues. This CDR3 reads CASSLLGQGNTEAFF. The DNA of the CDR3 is TGTGCCAGCAGCTTACTCGGACAGGGTAACACTGAAGCTTTCTTT.

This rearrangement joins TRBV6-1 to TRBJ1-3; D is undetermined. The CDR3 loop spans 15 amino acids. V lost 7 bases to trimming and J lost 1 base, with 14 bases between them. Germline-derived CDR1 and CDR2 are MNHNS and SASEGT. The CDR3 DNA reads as TGTGCCAGCATTTTAACTTTCGGGTCTGGAAACACCATATATTTT. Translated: CASILTFGSGNTIYF.

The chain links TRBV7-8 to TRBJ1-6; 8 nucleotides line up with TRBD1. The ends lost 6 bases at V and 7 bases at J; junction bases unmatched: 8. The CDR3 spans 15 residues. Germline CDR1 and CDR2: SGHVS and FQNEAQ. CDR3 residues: CASRPRQGTNSPLHF. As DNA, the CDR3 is TGTGCCAGCAGGCCAAGACAGGGGACGAATTCACCCCTCCACTTT.

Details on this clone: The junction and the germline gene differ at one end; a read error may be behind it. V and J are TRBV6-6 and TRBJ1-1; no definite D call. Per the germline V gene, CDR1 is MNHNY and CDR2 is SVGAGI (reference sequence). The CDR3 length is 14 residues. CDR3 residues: CASSYLAENPEAFF. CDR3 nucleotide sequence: TGTGCCAGCAGTTACTTGGCGGAGAACCCTGAAGCTTTCTTT.

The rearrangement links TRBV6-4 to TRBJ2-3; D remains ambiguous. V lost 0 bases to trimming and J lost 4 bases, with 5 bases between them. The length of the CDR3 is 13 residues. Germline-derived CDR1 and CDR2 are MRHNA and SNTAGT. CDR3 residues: CASSDSDSDTQYF. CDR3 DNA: TGTGCCAGCAGTGACTCAGACTCAGATACGCAGTATTTT.

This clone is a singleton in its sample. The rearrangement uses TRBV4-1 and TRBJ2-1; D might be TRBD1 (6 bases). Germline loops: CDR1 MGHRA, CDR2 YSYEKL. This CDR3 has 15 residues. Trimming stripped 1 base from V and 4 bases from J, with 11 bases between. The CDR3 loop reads CASSQGGTPYNEQFF. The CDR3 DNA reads TGCGCCAGCAGCCAAGGTGGGACACCTTACAATGAGCAGTTCTTC.

The CDR3 region is CASSLWLADEQYF. The CDR3 coding sequence is TGTGCCAGCAGCTTATGGCTAGCGGACGAGCAGTACTTC. The chain carries TRBV7-2 and TRBJ2-7, with 7 bases identical to TRBD2. The J segment lost 5 bases and the V segment lost 2 bases, leaving 3 bases of the junction unmatched. The germline V gene has CDR1 SGHTA and CDR2 FQGNSA. The CDR3 runs 13 residues.

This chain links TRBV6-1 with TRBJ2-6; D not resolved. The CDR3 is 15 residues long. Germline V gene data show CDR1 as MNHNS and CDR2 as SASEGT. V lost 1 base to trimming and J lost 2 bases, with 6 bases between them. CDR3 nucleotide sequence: TGTGCCAGCAGTGAAGAAAGCGCTGGGGCCAACGTCCTGACTTTC. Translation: CASSEESAGANVLTF.

The CDR3 bases are TGTGCCAGCAGTACGCGGAGGCCCATGAACACTGAAGCTTTCTTT. Amino acids: CASSTRRPMNTEAFF. The genes are TRBV6-5 and TRBJ1-1, with D uncertain. The CDR3 runs 15 residues. Germline loops: CDR1 MNHEY, CDR2 SVGAGI. Trimming took off 5 bases at V and 0 bases at J, with 13 bases between the two ends.

The CDR3 protein is CASSLSLAAGVGELFF. CDR3 bases: TGTGCCAGCAGCTTGTCACTAGCGGCCGGGGTCGGGGAGCTGTTTTTT. The gene calls are TRBV11-2 and TRBJ2-2; 8 bases fit TRBD2. This CDR3 is 16 amino acids long. Germline V CDR1 and CDR2: SGHAT, FQNNGV. Trimming took 3 bases from V and 7 from J; bases not matched to a gene: 10.

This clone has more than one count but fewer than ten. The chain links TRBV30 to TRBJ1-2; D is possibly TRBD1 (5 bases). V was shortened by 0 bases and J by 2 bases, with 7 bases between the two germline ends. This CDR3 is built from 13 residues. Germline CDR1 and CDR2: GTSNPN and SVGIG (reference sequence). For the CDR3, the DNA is TGTGCCTGGAGTGTTGACAGCAACTATGGCTACACCTTC. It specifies CAWSVDSNYGYTF.

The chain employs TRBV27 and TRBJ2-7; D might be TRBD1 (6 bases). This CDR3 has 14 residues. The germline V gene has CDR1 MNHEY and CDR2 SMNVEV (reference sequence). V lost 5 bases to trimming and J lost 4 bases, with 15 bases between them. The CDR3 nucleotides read TGTGCCAGCAGTACCAGAGACAGGATTTACGAGCAGTACTTC. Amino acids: CASSTRDRIYEQYF.

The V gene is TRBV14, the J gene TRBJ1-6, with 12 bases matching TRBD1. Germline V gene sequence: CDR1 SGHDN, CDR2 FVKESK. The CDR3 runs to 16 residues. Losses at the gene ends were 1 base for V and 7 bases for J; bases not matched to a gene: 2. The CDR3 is CASSQVGTGGNSPLHF. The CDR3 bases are TGTGCCAGCAGCCAAGTAGGGACAGGGGGCAATTCACCCCTCCACTTT.

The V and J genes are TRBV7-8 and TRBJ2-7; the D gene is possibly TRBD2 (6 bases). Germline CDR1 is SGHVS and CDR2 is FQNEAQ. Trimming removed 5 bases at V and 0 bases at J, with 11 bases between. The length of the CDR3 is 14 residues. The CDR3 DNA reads TGTGCCAGCAGCATCCGGGACTTCTCCTACGAGCAGTACTTC. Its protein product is CASSIRDFSYEQYF.